This TCR beta chain was obtained from a study of cytomegalovirus exposure and HLA in healthy donors. V was clipped by 5 bases and J by 5 bases, with 22 bases between them. Germline CDR1 SNHLY, CDR2 FYNNEI. The CDR3 runs 16 residues. Sequenced by immunoSEQ multiplex PCR; TCRdb stores in-frame clones only, minus some. The sample lists approximately 150,000 clones; roughly 87% were seen once. The origin of this receptor is a man between 18 and 35 years old in good health and CMV-seropositive. The sample taken for sequencing was PBMCs. V is TRBV2 and J is TRBJ2-7; weak D call: TRBD1 (5 bases). DNA of the CDR3: TGTGCCAGCAGTCGCGACTTACAGATTCTAGGGGACGAGCAGTACTTC. This encodes CASSRDLQILGDEQYF.